This paragraph reports one T cell receptor (beta chain). The data originate from a study of blood T cell repertoires in COVID-19. The assay was immunoSEQ multiplex PCR, and TCRdb's table has in-frame clones only and misses some. The sample contains approximately 200,000 clones, around 90% of which appear only once. This clonotype originated in a young man who had recovered from COVID-19. Sequencing was carried out using PBMCs or T cells enriched from blood (not recorded which).

The CDR3 sequence: CASSQDKGTGDRNEQFF. In DNA form, the CDR3 reads TGTGCCAGCAGCCAAGATAAAGGGACAGGGGATCGCAATGAGCAGTTCTTC. V is TRBV3-1 (or the pseudogene TRBV3-2) and J is TRBJ2-1; 10 bases are shared with TRBD1. This CDR3 is built from 17 residues. Germline V lookup: CDR1 LGHDT, CDR2 YNNKEL (reference sequence). J lost 6 bases, V lost 0 bases, and 8 bases had no gene match.